Listed here are 18 T cell receptor beta chains from one sample, sequenced in a study of monozygotic twins with inflammatory bowel disease. One entry per CDR3 protein, without DNA, is what TCRdb gives after re-calling the 5' RACE reads. This repertoire comprises more than 300,000 distinct CDR3 sequences; its ten largest clones make up roughly 5.2%. What was sequenced was blood. These receptors all come from a human donor with ulcerative colitis or Crohn's disease, or a healthy co-twin of an affected twin (not recorded which).

The rearrangement joins TRBV14 to TRBJ2-7; without DNA, the TCRdb call of TRBD2 cannot be checked. Per germline, CDR1 SGHDN and CDR2 FVKESK. The CDR3 is made up of 14 amino acids. The CDR3 region is CASKRAGGGYEQYF.

This sequence joins TRBV20-1 and TRBJ2-3; TCRdb proposes TRBD2, but this gene call is untestable without DNA. Germline CDR1 is DFQATT and CDR2 is SNEGSKA (reference sequence). The CDR3 is 18 residues long. The CDR3 reads CSARDLWSSGGSTDTQYF.

The chain uses TRBV7-2 and TRBJ2-7; checking the TCRdb D call of TRBD1 is not possible without DNA. The germline CDR1 and CDR2 sequences are SGHTA and FQGNSA. This CDR3 spans 14 amino acids. CDR3 in amino acids: CASSGAGGLRKQYF.

This chain connects TRBV7-8 to TRBJ1-1. The CDR3 contains 20 residues. The germline CDR1 and CDR2 sequences are SGHVS and FQNEAQ. The CDR3 loop reads CASSLIRFLAGQKTNTEAFF. The complete variable domain, with remaining parts taken from reference TRBV7-8 and TRBJ1-1, reads GAGVSQSPRYKVAKRGQDVALRCDPISGHVSLFWYQQALGQGPEFLTYFQNEAQLDKSGLPSDRFFAERPEGSVSTLKIQRTQQEDSAVYLCASSLIRFLAGQKTNTEAFFGQGTRLTVV.

This chain uses TRBV5-1 with TRBJ2-3; as DNA is missing, the TRBD2 call by TCRdb cannot be tested. The CDR3 length is 16 residues. Looked up from germline, CDR1 is SGHRS and CDR2 is YFSETQ. CDR3 protein: CASSLALGGATDTQYF.

J is TRBJ2-5 and V is TRBV7-2; TCRdb selects TRBD1, and the lack of DNA leaves this call unchecked. CDR1 and CDR2 (germline): SGHTA, FQGNSA. The CDR3 has 13 residues. This chain's CDR3 is CASRQGTTGTQYF.

The chain is built from TRBV18 and TRBJ2-7; TCRdb reports TRBD1, a call that lacks DNA to check it against. The CDR3 runs to 16 residues. Germline CDR1 KGHSH, CDR2 LQKENI. CDR3 in amino acids: CASSPWVPGTTYEQYF.

The chain has TRBV19 and TRBJ1-5; the TCRdb call, TRBD1, lacks DNA for checking. The germline CDR1 and CDR2 sequences are LNHDA and SQIVND (reference sequence). There are 15 residues in the CDR3. CDR3 region: CASTPVAGVNQPQHF.

The chain employs TRBV7-2 and TRBJ2-2; TCRdb indicates TRBD2, and absent DNA this call remains unverified. The CDR3 loop spans 16 amino acids. CDR1 is SGHTA, CDR2 FQGNSA, per germline. The CDR3: CASSSTSGRYTGELFF. Combining the CDR3 with reference TRBV7-2 and TRBJ2-2 gives the whole variable domain GAGVSQSPSNKVTEKGKDVELRCDPISGHTALYWYRQSLGQGLEFLIYFQGNSAPDKSGLPSDRFSAERTGGSVSTLTIQRTQQEDSAVYLCASSSTSGRYTGELFFGEGSRLTVL.

The CDR3 sequence is CASSRQTGYGTYNSPLHF. This sequence joins TRBV3-1 and TRBJ1-6; TCRdb picks TRBD1, but there is no DNA to check that call. The CDR3 extends over 18 amino acids. The germline gives CDR1 LGHDT, CDR2 YNNKEL (reference sequence).

The chain links TRBV5-6 to TRBJ1-2; no DNA is available, so the TRBD1 call from TCRdb remains unchecked. Germline V gives CDR1 SGHDT, CDR2 YYEEEE. CDR3 size: 14 residues. CDR3 region: CASSFVLGTYGYTF.

The chain carries TRBV11-1 and TRBJ2-7. There are 14 residues in the CDR3. Germline V gene data show CDR1 as SGHAT and CDR2 as FQDESV (reference sequence). CDR3 in amino acids: CASSLPYAFGEQYF.

The V and J genes are TRBV2 and TRBJ2-5; absent DNA, TCRdb's TRBD2 call cannot be checked. The CDR3 sequence is 14 residues long. CDR1 is SNHLY, CDR2 FYNNEI, per germline. The CDR3 spells CASSAPGTSKTQYF.

The chain combines TRBV20-1 with TRBJ1-2; TCRdb lists TRBD1, though no DNA is available to test this call. There are 17 residues in the CDR3. Germline CDR1 and CDR2: DFQATT and SNEGSKA (reference sequence). The CDR3 here is CSAQRGTGGYRGYGYTF.

V usage is TRBV5-1 and J usage is TRBJ2-1; the D call of TRBD2 rests on TCRdb alone, since no DNA is present to check it. The CDR3 is 17 residues long. In germline, CDR1 is SGHRS, CDR2 YFSETQ. This CDR3 is CASSPGDSGFSYNEQFF. Full variable domain (remainder filled in from reference TRBV5-1 and TRBJ2-1): KAGVTQTPRYLIKTRGQQVTLSCSPISGHRSVSWYQQTPGQGLQFLFEYFSETQRNKGNFPGRFSGRQFSNSRSEMNVSTLELGDSALYLCASSPGDSGFSYNEQFFGPGTRLTVL.

This rearrangement joins TRBV12-3 or TRBV12-4 to TRBJ2-3; TCRdb's D call, TRBD1, is unchecked because there is no DNA. The CDR3 has 14 residues. CDR3: CASSGTGGRDTQYF.

V usage is TRBV7-9 and J usage is TRBJ1-2; TCRdb names TRBD1, which stays unverified in the absence of DNA. This CDR3 is 14 amino acids long. The germline V gene encodes CDR1 SEHNR and CDR2 FQNEAQ (reference sequence). CDR3 residues: CSSSSTGTLEGYTF.

The chain employs TRBV14 and TRBJ2-1; TCRdb outputs TRBD2, but without DNA this stays unchecked. Germline V lookup: CDR1 SGHDN, CDR2 FVKESK. This CDR3 has 17 residues. This chain's CDR3 is CASSQDRSGGPRNEQFF.